This TCR beta chain stems from a study of T cells in Graves' hyperthyroidism and ophthalmopathy. Comments on this clonotype: With a much larger clone just one base away, this may be a read error.

RNA transcripts gave rise to amplified TCR beta CDR3 regions. First-round RT-PCR of the TCR CDR3 relied on the HTBI primer set. TCRdb called the multiplex PCR reads again in MiXCR, with one record for every CDR3 protein. The sample shows 380,000 or so distinct CDR3 sequences, 19% of them seen only once. Looked up from germline, CDR1 is LNHNV and CDR2 is YYDKDF (reference sequence). The CDR3 covers 18 residues. Sequencing was carried out using blood. The chain couples TRBV15 to TRBJ2-2; D uncertain. The TCR originated in a woman aged 18-30 years with Graves' hyperthyroidism. The CDR3 DNA reads as TGTGCCGCCAGCAATCCCCGACGGTTAGGGCGTGGCACCGGGGAGCTGTTTTTT. Translated, it gives CAASNPRRLGRGTGELFF. Full variable domain (remainder filled in from reference TRBV15 and TRBJ2-2): DAMVIQNPRYQVTQFGKPVTLSCSQTLNHNVMYWYQQKSSQAPKLLFHYYDKDFNNEADTPDNFQSRRPNTSFCFLDIRSPGLGDTAMYLCAASNPRRLGRGTGELFFGEGSRLTVL.